The source of this T cell receptor (beta chain) is a study of blood T cell repertoires in COVID-19. Sequenced by immunoSEQ multiplex PCR; TCRdb stores in-frame clones only, minus some. The sample carries about 190,000 clones, roughly nine tenths recorded once. This CDR3 has 14 residues. Germline CDR1 and CDR2: MNHNY and SVGAGI (reference sequence). V dropped 6 bases and J dropped 6 bases, with 17 bases sitting between them. The chain carries TRBV6-6 and TRBJ1-1, with no clear D. The specimen sequenced was peripheral blood. The clonotype originates from a man in his forties or fifties with acute or convalescent COVID-19. The CDR3 DNA reads as TGTGCCAGCAGGCCCCCGGGTCAGTTCCCTGAAGCTTTCTTT. Protein sequence: CASRPPGQFPEAFF.